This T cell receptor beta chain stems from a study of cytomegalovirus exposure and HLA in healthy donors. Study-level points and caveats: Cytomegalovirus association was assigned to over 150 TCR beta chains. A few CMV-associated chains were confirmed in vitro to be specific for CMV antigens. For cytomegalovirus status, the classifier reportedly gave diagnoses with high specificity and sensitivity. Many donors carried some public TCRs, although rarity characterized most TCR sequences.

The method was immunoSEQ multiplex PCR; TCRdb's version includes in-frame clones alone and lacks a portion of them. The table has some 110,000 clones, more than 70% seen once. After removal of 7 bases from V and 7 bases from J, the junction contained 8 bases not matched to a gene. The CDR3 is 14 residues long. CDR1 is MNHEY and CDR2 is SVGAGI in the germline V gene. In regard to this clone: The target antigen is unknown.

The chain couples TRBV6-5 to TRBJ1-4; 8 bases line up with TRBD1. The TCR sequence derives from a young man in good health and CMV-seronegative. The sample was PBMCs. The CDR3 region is CASTKRQGFEKLFF. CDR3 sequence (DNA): TGTGCCAGCACCAAAAGACAGGGGTTTGAAAAACTGTTTTTT.